This is a list of T cell receptor beta chains from one sample in a study of cytomegalovirus exposure and HLA in healthy donors. Using immunoSEQ multiplex PCR, the repertoire was profiled, and TCRdb retains in-frame clones only, with some absent. The sample carries approximately 160,000 clones, around 78% recorded once. The sample was PBMCs. The receptors originated from a woman in her thirties or forties in good health and CMV-seropositive. Both conserved end residues are part of each CDR3. The order of the fields is J gene, D gene, clone size, V gene, CDR3 DNA, CDR3 protein. A D gene is named only where the DNA matches it firmly. Size tells how often a clone was seen (once, few, many) or the class of an expanded clone, and some rows leave it out.

J gene: TRBJ2-6; D gene: TRBD2; clone size: NA; V gene: TRBV4-2; CDR3 DNA: TGTGCCAGCAGCCCTCGGGATAGCGGGGGGGGGACTGGGGCCAACGTCCTGACTTTC; CDR3 protein: CASSPRDSGGGTGANVLTF
J gene: TRBJ2-2; D gene: NA; clone size: few; V gene: TRBV19; CDR3 DNA: TGTGCCAGTACCGAGGATGACAGTCGGACCGGGGAGCTGTTTTTT; CDR3 protein: CASTEDDSRTGELFF
J gene: TRBJ1-2; D gene: NA; clone size: NA; V gene: TRBV28; CDR3 DNA: TGTGCCAGCAGTTTCACGAATCAGTATGGCTACACCTTC; CDR3 protein: CASSFTNQYGYTF
J gene: TRBJ1-1; D gene: NA; clone size: NA; V gene: TRBV6-5; CDR3 DNA: TGTGCCAGCAGTTACTCGGCAACGTCGAACACTGAAGCTTTCTTT; CDR3 protein: CASSYSATSNTEAFF
J gene: TRBJ2-7; D gene: TRBD2; clone size: once; V gene: TRBV6-5; CDR3 DNA: TGTGCCAGCACCCGAACTAGCGGGGGTTACGAGCAGTACTTC; CDR3 protein: CASTRTSGGYEQYF
J gene: TRBJ2-5; D gene: TRBD1; clone size: NA; V gene: TRBV30; CDR3 DNA: TGTGCCTGGCTGACAGGGGGCGCGTCGGGGACCCAGTACTTC; CDR3 protein: CAWLTGGASGTQYF
J gene: TRBJ2-5; D gene: TRBD2; clone size: NA; V gene: TRBV7-2; CDR3 DNA: TGTGCCAGCAGCTTAGGCTTAGCGGGACAAGAGACCCAGTACTTC; CDR3 protein: CASSLGLAGQETQYF
J gene: TRBJ1-1; D gene: NA; clone size: few; V gene: TRBV19; CDR3 DNA: TGTGCCAGTAGTCTGACAACGAACACTGAAGCTTTCTTT; CDR3 protein: CASSLTTNTEAFF
J gene: TRBJ2-2; D gene: NA; clone size: NA; V gene: TRBV9; CDR3 DNA: TGTGCCAGCAGCGTACTGCCGGGACTTTCGAACACCGGGGAGCTGTTTTTT; CDR3 protein: CASSVLPGLSNTGELFF
J gene: TRBJ1-4; D gene: TRBD1; clone size: NA; V gene: TRBV4-1; CDR3 DNA: TGCGCCAGCAGCCATAGTTCAGGGGGCTTTGATGAAAAACTGTTTTTT; CDR3 protein: CASSHSSGGFDEKLFF
J gene: TRBJ2-1; D gene: TRBD2; clone size: NA; V gene: TRBV30; CDR3 DNA: TGTGCCTGGAGTTGGTCGGGGGGGCTCAATGAGCAGTTCTTC; CDR3 protein: CAWSWSGGLNEQFF
J gene: TRBJ2-4; D gene: NA; clone size: NA; V gene: TRBV6-1; CDR3 DNA: TGTGCCAGCCGGGACTCTGGCAAAAACATTCAGTACTTC; CDR3 protein: CASRDSGKNIQYF
J gene: TRBJ2-7; D gene: NA; clone size: NA; V gene: TRBV7-3; CDR3 DNA: TGTGCCAGCAGCCCGTCGACAGGGACGGGACTCGAGCAGTACTTC; CDR3 protein: CASSPSTGTGLEQYF
J gene: TRBJ1-6; D gene: NA; clone size: NA; V gene: TRBV5-1; CDR3 DNA: TGCGCCAGCAGCTTGGAGCAGGGATATAATTCACCCCTCCACTTT; CDR3 protein: CASSLEQGYNSPLHF
J gene: TRBJ1-2; D gene: NA; clone size: NA; V gene: TRBV28; CDR3 DNA: TGTGCCAGCAGTCTACAGACTAATAACTATGGCTACACCTTC; CDR3 protein: CASSLQTNNYGYTF
J gene: TRBJ1-2; D gene: NA; clone size: few; V gene: TRBV28; CDR3 DNA: TGTGCCAGCAGTTCATATGGCTACACCTTC; CDR3 protein: CASSSYGYTF
J gene: TRBJ2-7; D gene: NA; clone size: NA; V gene: TRBV6-6; CDR3 DNA: TGTGCCAGCAGATATGACAGAACCTACGAGCAGTACTTC; CDR3 protein: CASRYDRTYEQYF
J gene: TRBJ1-1; D gene: TRBD1; clone size: few; V gene: TRBV4-1; CDR3 DNA: TGCGCCAGCAGCAGATGGGACAGAAACACTGAAGCTTTCTTT; CDR3 protein: CASSRWDRNTEAFF
J gene: TRBJ2-3; D gene: NA; clone size: few; V gene: TRBV5-1; CDR3 DNA: TGCGCCAGCAGCTTGGACGACAGTTCAGATACGCAGTATTTT; CDR3 protein: CASSLDDSSDTQYF
J gene: TRBJ1-1; D gene: NA; clone size: NA; V gene: TRBV7-9; CDR3 DNA: TGTGCCAGCAGCGCCAGGGATTTCACTGAAGCTTTCTTT; CDR3 protein: CASSARDFTEAFF
J gene: TRBJ2-6; D gene: TRBD1; clone size: few; V gene: TRBV4-3; CDR3 DNA: TGCGCCAGCAGCCAACGACAGGGAACTGGGGCCAACGGCCTGACTTTC; CDR3 protein: CASSQRQGTGANGLTF
J gene: TRBJ2-7; D gene: NA; clone size: NA; V gene: TRBV5-4; CDR3 DNA: TGTGCCAGCAGCTTCCAGGGGGGCTACGAGCAGTACTTC; CDR3 protein: CASSFQGGYEQYF
J gene: TRBJ2-1; D gene: TRBD2; clone size: NA; V gene: TRBV6-5; CDR3 DNA: TGTGCCAGCAGTTACTCGAGACTAGCGGTTTACAATGAGCAGTTCTTC; CDR3 protein: CASSYSRLAVYNEQFF
J gene: TRBJ2-1; D gene: TRBD1; clone size: NA; V gene: TRBV6-5; CDR3 DNA: TGTGTCAGCAGAATACGGGACAGCCCTTCCAATGAGCAGTTCTTC; CDR3 protein: CVSRIRDSPSNEQFF
J gene: TRBJ2-7; D gene: NA; clone size: once; V gene: TRBV5-1; CDR3 DNA: TGCGCCAGCAGTACCCCCGGGACCTACGAGCAGTACTTC; CDR3 protein: CASSTPGTYEQYF
J gene: TRBJ1-3; D gene: NA; clone size: NA; V gene: TRBV6-5; CDR3 DNA: TGTGCCAGCAGTATTACTGAGAGCTCTGGAAACACCATATATTTT; CDR3 protein: CASSITESSGNTIYF
J gene: TRBJ1-1; D gene: NA; clone size: NA; V gene: TRBV5-4; CDR3 DNA: TGTGCCAGCAGCCAACAGAGAGTGAACACTGAAGCTTTCTTT; CDR3 protein: CASSQQRVNTEAFF
J gene: TRBJ2-1; D gene: TRBD1; clone size: NA; V gene: TRBV5-1; CDR3 DNA: TGCGCCAGCGCGTTGGACAGGGTGCGACTCAATGAGCAGTTCTTC; CDR3 protein: CASALDRVRLNEQFF
J gene: TRBJ2-7; D gene: NA; clone size: NA; V gene: TRBV9; CDR3 DNA: TGTGCCAGCAGCGGGACGGACTCTTACGAGCAGTACTTC; CDR3 protein: CASSGTDSYEQYF
J gene: TRBJ2-1; D gene: TRBD2; clone size: once; V gene: TRBV9; CDR3 DNA: TGTGCCAGCAGCGTAGGGGCGGGGGTGGCAAATGAGCAGTTCTTC; CDR3 protein: CASSVGAGVANEQFF
J gene: TRBJ2-3; D gene: TRBD2; clone size: NA; V gene: TRBV4-2; CDR3 DNA: TGTGCCAGCAGCTGGCGCGGGGGGGCGGGCACAGATACGCAGTATTTT; CDR3 protein: CASSWRGGAGTDTQYF
J gene: TRBJ2-1; D gene: TRBD2; clone size: NA; V gene: TRBV2; CDR3 DNA: TGTGCCAGCAGTGAAGCGCTTAGCGGGAGGAACAATGAGCAGTTCTTC; CDR3 protein: CASSEALSGRNNEQFF
J gene: TRBJ2-3; D gene: NA; clone size: NA; V gene: TRBV19; CDR3 DNA: TGTGCCAGTAGTAACGGAGGTTTCACAGATACGCAGTATTTT; CDR3 protein: CASSNGGFTDTQYF
J gene: TRBJ2-7; D gene: NA; clone size: once; V gene: TRBV7-8; CDR3 DNA: TGTGCCAGCAGCTTAGGTGCCAGGACAACAGGCGAGCAGTACTTC; CDR3 protein: CASSLGARTTGEQYF
J gene: TRBJ2-3; D gene: TRBD2; clone size: NA; V gene: TRBV4-3; CDR3 DNA: TGCGCCAGCAGCCGACTAGCGGGGAACACAGATACGCAGTATTTT; CDR3 protein: CASSRLAGNTDTQYF
J gene: TRBJ1-1; D gene: NA; clone size: NA; V gene: TRBV7-6; CDR3 DNA: TGTGCCAGCAGCTTAGGCGTCGCGAACACTGAAGCTTTCTTT; CDR3 protein: CASSLGVANTEAFF
J gene: TRBJ2-5; D gene: NA; clone size: NA; V gene: TRBV9; CDR3 DNA: TGTGCCAGCAGCGTATCGAGGGAAGAGACCCAGTACTTC; CDR3 protein: CASSVSREETQYF
J gene: TRBJ1-4; D gene: NA; clone size: NA; V gene: TRBV7-9; CDR3 DNA: TGTTCCAGCAGCCCCCGCGGCTCGGGGGATGAAAAACTGTTTTTT; CDR3 protein: CSSSPRGSGDEKLFF
J gene: TRBJ1-6; D gene: NA; clone size: NA; V gene: TRBV27; CDR3 DNA: TGTGCCAGCAGTTTATTGCGGGGTTCACCCCTCCACTTT; CDR3 protein: CASSLLRGSPLHF
J gene: TRBJ2-3; D gene: TRBD1; clone size: once; V gene: TRBV7-9; CDR3 DNA: TGTGCCAGCAGCCGGCAACAACCAGGGACAGGGACGGGAGATACGCAGTATTTT; CDR3 protein: CASSRQQPGTGTGDTQYF
J gene: TRBJ2-1; D gene: TRBD2; clone size: NA; V gene: TRBV28; CDR3 DNA: TGTGCCAGCAGTCAACTAGCGGGGACCTACAATGAGCAGTTCTTC; CDR3 protein: CASSQLAGTYNEQFF
J gene: TRBJ1-4; D gene: TRBD1; clone size: NA; V gene: TRBV5-6; CDR3 DNA: TGTGCCAGCAGCTTGAAAGACAGGGCTAATGAAAAACTGTTTTTT; CDR3 protein: CASSLKDRANEKLFF
J gene: TRBJ2-7; D gene: TRBD1; clone size: few; V gene: TRBV28; CDR3 DNA: TGTGCCAGCAGTTTCACTTTCGGACAGGGGACTTACGAGCAGTACTTC; CDR3 protein: CASSFTFGQGTYEQYF
J gene: TRBJ2-2; D gene: TRBD1; clone size: NA; V gene: TRBV15; CDR3 DNA: TGTGCCACCAGCAGAGACACGACAGGGGCCGGGGAGCTGTTTTTT; CDR3 protein: CATSRDTTGAGELFF
J gene: TRBJ2-2; D gene: NA; clone size: NA; V gene: TRBV19; CDR3 DNA: TGTGCCAGTAGTCACCTGGAGACCGCGAGGCTGTTTTTT; CDR3 protein: CASSHLETARLFF
J gene: TRBJ2-5; D gene: TRBD2; clone size: NA; V gene: TRBV12-5; CDR3 DNA: TGTGCTAGTGGTTTGGTCCTAGCGGGGCAAGAGACCCAGTACTTC; CDR3 protein: CASGLVLAGQETQYF
J gene: TRBJ1-1; D gene: TRBD1; clone size: NA; V gene: TRBV5-1; CDR3 DNA: TGCGCCAGCAGCCGACAGGGATTAAACACTGAAGCTTTCTTT; CDR3 protein: CASSRQGLNTEAFF
J gene: TRBJ2-3; D gene: TRBD2; clone size: NA; V gene: TRBV10-3; CDR3 DNA: TGTGCCATCAGTGAGCAACTAGCGGGGGGCACAGATACGCAGTATTTT; CDR3 protein: CAISEQLAGGTDTQYF
J gene: TRBJ1-3; D gene: NA; clone size: once; V gene: TRBV28; CDR3 DNA: TGTGCCAGCAGTTTACAGGGCGCCGGGGGTTTGGACACCATATATTTT; CDR3 protein: CASSLQGAGGLDTIYF
J gene: TRBJ1-2; D gene: NA; clone size: NA; V gene: TRBV5-1; CDR3 DNA: TGCGCCAGCAGCTTGGGAGGGGGTACTGACTATGGCTACACCTTC; CDR3 protein: CASSLGGGTDYGYTF
J gene: TRBJ1-2; D gene: TRBD1; clone size: once; V gene: TRBV5-6; CDR3 DNA: TGTGCCAGCAGCTTGGCAGGGGGCATATCCCTTTATGGCTACACCTTC; CDR3 protein: CASSLAGGISLYGYTF
J gene: TRBJ1-2; D gene: TRBD1; clone size: once; V gene: TRBV5-1; CDR3 DNA: TGCGCCAGCAGCTCAGGACAGGGAACGAATAACTATGGCTACACCTTC; CDR3 protein: CASSSGQGTNNYGYTF
J gene: TRBJ2-3; D gene: NA; clone size: NA; V gene: TRBV4-3; CDR3 DNA: TGCGCCAGCAGCCAAGATAAGGCCGCGGGGCAGTATTTT; CDR3 protein: CASSQDKAAGQYF